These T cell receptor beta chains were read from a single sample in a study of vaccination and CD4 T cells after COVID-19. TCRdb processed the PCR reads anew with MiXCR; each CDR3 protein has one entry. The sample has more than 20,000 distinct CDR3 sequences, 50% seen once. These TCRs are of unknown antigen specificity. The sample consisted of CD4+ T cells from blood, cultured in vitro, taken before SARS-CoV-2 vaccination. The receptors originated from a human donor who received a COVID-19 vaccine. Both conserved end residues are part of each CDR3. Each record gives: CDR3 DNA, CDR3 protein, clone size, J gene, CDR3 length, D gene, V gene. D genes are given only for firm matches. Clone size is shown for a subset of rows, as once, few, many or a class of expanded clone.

CDR3nt: TGTGCCAGCAGCTTGGACAGGGGTAACCACAATGAGCAGTTCTTC
CDR3aa: CASSLDRGNHNEQFF
abundance: NA
j_gene: TRBJ2-1
len: 15
d_gene: TRBD1
v_gene: TRBV7-3

CDR3nt: TGTGCCAGCAGTTCCCTGACTAGCGGGGCCCACTACGAGCAGTACTTC
CDR3aa: CASSSLTSGAHYEQYF
abundance: NA
j_gene: TRBJ2-7
len: 16
d_gene: TRBD2
v_gene: TRBV27

CDR3nt: TGTGCCAGCAGCCGGCAGACAGGGCTAAAGAACGAGCAGTACTTC
CDR3aa: CASSRQTGLKNEQYF
abundance: NA
j_gene: TRBJ2-7
len: 15
d_gene: TRBD1
v_gene: TRBV7-2

CDR3nt: TGTGCCAGCAGAGGAGGGGGCTCCTATAATTCACCCCTCCACTTT
CDR3aa: CASRGGGSYNSPLHF
abundance: NA
j_gene: TRBJ1-6
len: 15
d_gene: NA
v_gene: TRBV12-3/TRBV12-4

CDR3nt: TGTGCCAGCAGCCGGGGAGTGACCCCGGCCGAGCAGTACTTC
CDR3aa: CASSRGVTPAEQYF
abundance: NA
j_gene: TRBJ2-7
len: 14
d_gene: NA
v_gene: TRBV5-6

CDR3nt: TGTGCCAGCAGTTACTCGGAGACCCAGTACTTC
CDR3aa: CASSYSETQYF
abundance: NA
j_gene: TRBJ2-5
len: 11
d_gene: NA
v_gene: TRBV6-5

CDR3nt: TGCAGTGCTAGAGATTGGGAACAGTCAGCGCGCAACACTGAAGCTTTCTTT
CDR3aa: CSARDWEQSARNTEAFF
abundance: NA
j_gene: TRBJ1-1
len: 17
d_gene: NA
v_gene: TRBV20-1

CDR3nt: TGTGCCAGCAGCTTGACGACAGGGGATGGCTACACCTTC
CDR3aa: CASSLTTGDGYTF
abundance: few
j_gene: TRBJ1-2
len: 13
d_gene: TRBD1
v_gene: TRBV5-6

CDR3nt: TGTGCCAGCAGTTACTCGCATGGGGACAACACCGGGGAGCTGTTTTTT
CDR3aa: CASSYSHGDNTGELFF
abundance: NA
j_gene: TRBJ2-2
len: 16
d_gene: NA
v_gene: TRBV6-5

CDR3nt: TGTGCCAGCAGCAACACAGGTCTGAACACTGAAGCTTTCTTT
CDR3aa: CASSNTGLNTEAFF
abundance: few
j_gene: TRBJ1-1
len: 14
d_gene: NA
v_gene: TRBV11-1

CDR3nt: TGTGCCACCAGTGACCGAACTATCCTAGGACGGAATCTTTATGGCTACACCTTC
CDR3aa: CATSDRTILGRNLYGYTF
abundance: few
j_gene: TRBJ1-2
len: 18
d_gene: NA
v_gene: TRBV24-1

CDR3nt: TGTGCCAGCAGGACAGGGGGTGTCACTGAAGCTTTCTTT
CDR3aa: CASRTGGVTEAFF
abundance: few
j_gene: TRBJ1-1
len: 13
d_gene: TRBD1
v_gene: TRBV2

CDR3nt: TGTGCCAGTAGTATAGGCGGAGTCGAGACCCAGTACTTC
CDR3aa: CASSIGGVETQYF
abundance: NA
j_gene: TRBJ2-5
len: 13
d_gene: NA
v_gene: TRBV19